This T cell receptor beta chain was found in a study of T cell responses to AZD1222 COVID-19 vaccine. Study conclusions and caveats: In a largely white British group with more females than males, clonal diversity was possibly underestimated.

As to this clone: Its antigen is currently unknown.

It was second doses at about 4 or about 12 weeks that were pooled. TCRdb's copy holds only in-frame clones and misses some; the assay was immunoSEQ multiplex PCR. The sample lists about 200,000 clones; 90% to 95% were seen once. V was cut by 0 bases and J by 11 bases, with 14 bases left in between. This CDR3 spans 13 amino acids. Germline lookup yields CDR1 SGHTS and CDR2 YDEGEE. This TCR derives from an adult who received the AZD1222 COVID-19 vaccine. The chain links TRBV5-8 to TRBJ1-1; TRBD1 might be the D (5 bases). The sequenced sample was peripheral blood, obtained 28 days after the second AZD1222 dose. CDR3 amino acids: CASSLGQSREAFF. The CDR3 DNA follows: TGTGCCAGCAGCTTGGGACAGTCTCGAGAGGCTTTCTTT.